This passage covers 5 T cell receptor beta chains from one sample sequenced in a study of blood T cell repertoires in COVID-19. Sequencing was performed with immunoSEQ multiplex PCR; in TCRdb, only in-frame clones are kept and a portion is missing. This table has tens of thousands of clones, approximately 80% appearing once. Sequencing input: peripheral blood. These receptors were obtained from a man in his 70s with acute or convalescent COVID-19.

The rearrangement joins TRBV19 to TRBJ1-2; TRBD1 matches 7 bases. This CDR3 has 18 amino acids. From germline, CDR1 is LNHDA and CDR2 SQIVND (reference sequence). After removal of 6 bases from V and 0 bases from J, the junction contained 16 bases not matched to a gene. This CDR3 reads CASSVQGFLRLANYGYTF. Written as DNA, the CDR3 is TGTGCCAGTAGCGTACAGGGGTTTCTCCGATTAGCTAACTATGGCTACACCTTC. Looking up the rest from reference TRBV19 and TRBJ1-2 gives the full variable domain: DGGITQSPKYLFRKEGQNVTLSCEQNLNHDAMYWYRQDPGQGLRLIYYSQIVNDFQKGDIAEGYSVSREKKESFPLTVTSAQKNPTAFYLCASSVQGFLRLANYGYTFGSGTRLTVV.

This clone was detected a few times. This chain joins TRBV7-9 and TRBJ2-2, with TRBD1 matching over 11 bases. Per the germline V gene, CDR1 is SEHNR and CDR2 is FQNEAQ (reference sequence). The length of the CDR3 is 16 residues. V lost 5 bases and J lost 1; bases outside the gene matches: 3. The CDR3, as DNA: TGTGCCAGCAGCACCGGGACAGGGGGGAACACCGGGGAGCTGTTTTTT. This gives the protein CASSTGTGGNTGELFF.

The chain combines TRBV6-5 with TRBJ1-1; D is perhaps TRBD1 (5 bases). Germline-derived CDR1 and CDR2 are MNHEY and SVGAGI. V was clipped by 8 bases and J by 0 bases, with 16 bases between them. The CDR3 is 15 residues long. CDR3 sequence (DNA): TGTGCCAGCCAGCTGGGGGGGGTCATGAACACTGAAGCTTTCTTT. This codes for CASQLGGVMNTEAFF.

The chain recombines TRBV3-1 (or the pseudogene TRBV3-2) with TRBJ2-7, with TRBD1 matching 11 bases. Germline CDR1 reads LGHDT; CDR2 reads YNNKEL (reference sequence). The CDR3 has 15 amino acids. The V gene end was trimmed by 4 bases and the J gene end by 6 bases; junction bases not matched to a gene: 8. CDR3 sequence reads: CASSPGDRGYREQYF. DNA for the CDR3: TGTGCCAGCAGCCCCGGGGACAGGGGGTATCGCGAGCAGTACTTC.

This clone was observed a single time. The chain employs TRBV6-2 or TRBV6-3 and TRBJ1-1, with TRBD1 as a possible D gene (5 bases). V was shortened by 0 bases and J by 3 bases, with 17 bases between the two germline ends. In germline, CDR1 is MNHEY, CDR2 SVGEGT. This CDR3 contains 17 residues. The CDR3 reads CASSYSLRGAGDTEAFF. The CDR3 nucleotides read TGTGCCAGCAGTTACTCGCTTAGGGGAGCGGGAGACACTGAAGCTTTCTTT.